This is a list of T cell receptor beta chains from one sample in a study of cytomegalovirus exposure and HLA in healthy donors. Only in-frame clones appear in the TCRdb table, and some are missing; sequencing was by immunoSEQ multiplex PCR. The table shows under 95,000 clones, with roughly 72% occurring only once. The sample consisted of PBMCs. All receptors derive from a young man in good health and CMV-seropositive. The CDR3 runs from the conserved cysteine through the conserved F or W. Each record gives: V gene, clone size, D gene, J gene, CDR3 DNA, CDR3 protein. D genes are given only for firm matches. A row's size may be missing; if present it is once, few, many or a size class.

V gene: TRBV9
clone size: once
D gene: TRBD1
J gene: TRBJ2-7
CDR3 DNA: TGTGCCAGCAGCGTCGAGGGGACAGGGATCTACGAGCAGTACTTC
CDR3 protein: CASSVEGTGIYEQYF

V gene: TRBV5-6
clone size: -
D gene: TRBD2
J gene: TRBJ2-5
CDR3 DNA: TGTGCCAGCATACTAGCGGGAGGGCCGGGGGAGACCCAGTACTTC
CDR3 protein: CASILAGGPGETQYF

V gene: TRBV10-3
clone size: -
D gene: TRBD1
J gene: TRBJ2-3
CDR3 DNA: TGTGCCATCAGTGACCGTCAGGGGGAGGATACGCAGTATTTT
CDR3 protein: CAISDRQGEDTQYF

V gene: TRBV6-4
clone size: -
D gene: -
J gene: TRBJ2-3
CDR3 DNA: TGTGCCAGCAGTCCCCGGACGGGGGATACGCAGTATTTT
CDR3 protein: CASSPRTGDTQYF

V gene: TRBV21-1
clone size: -
D gene: -
J gene: TRBJ1-2
CDR3 DNA: TGTGCCAGCAGCAAAGATGGAGAAGGAGACTATGGCTACACCTTC
CDR3 protein: CASSKDGEGDYGYTF

V gene: TRBV23-1
clone size: -
D gene: -
J gene: TRBJ1-5
CDR3 DNA: TGCGCCAGCAGTCAATCATCACAGGGCAATCAGCCCCAGCATTTT
CDR3 protein: CASSQSSQGNQPQHF

V gene: TRBV5-6
clone size: -
D gene: -
J gene: TRBJ1-3
CDR3 DNA: TGTGCCAGCAGCCGTTTCTTAAACACCATATATTTT
CDR3 protein: CASSRFLNTIYF

V gene: TRBV25-1
clone size: once
D gene: TRBD1
J gene: TRBJ1-1
CDR3 DNA: TGTGCCAGCAGTCGGGGACAGGGGGTGGCTGAAGCTTTCTTT
CDR3 protein: CASSRGQGVAEAFF

V gene: TRBV2
clone size: -
D gene: -
J gene: TRBJ1-1
CDR3 DNA: TGTGCCAGCACCCGACAGAAAAACACTGAAGCTTTCTTT
CDR3 protein: CASTRQKNTEAFF

V gene: TRBV5-1
clone size: -
D gene: TRBD2
J gene: TRBJ2-5
CDR3 DNA: TGCGCCAGCAGCTTGCCAGCGACTAGCGGAAACCAAGAGACCCAGTACTTC
CDR3 protein: CASSLPATSGNQETQYF

V gene: TRBV28
clone size: -
D gene: TRBD1
J gene: TRBJ2-5
CDR3 DNA: TGTGCCAGCACCCAGGGGGGACAGGGCAAGACCCAGTACTTC
CDR3 protein: CASTQGGQGKTQYF

V gene: TRBV10-3
clone size: few
D gene: TRBD1
J gene: TRBJ1-3
CDR3 DNA: TGTGCCATCAGTTTTGGACAGGCGCGCTCTGGAAACACCATATATTTT
CDR3 protein: CAISFGQARSGNTIYF

V gene: TRBV7-3
clone size: -
D gene: TRBD2
J gene: TRBJ2-3
CDR3 DNA: TGTGCCAGCAGCCCCAGCGGGGCTAGCACAGATACGCAGTATTTT
CDR3 protein: CASSPSGASTDTQYF

V gene: TRBV9
clone size: once
D gene: TRBD2
J gene: TRBJ2-7
CDR3 DNA: TGTGCCAGCAGCGCCACTAGCGGGCCAACCTACGAGCAGTACTTC
CDR3 protein: CASSATSGPTYEQYF

V gene: TRBV5-1
clone size: -
D gene: TRBD2
J gene: TRBJ2-1
CDR3 DNA: TGCGCCAGCAGCTTGGAGGGGAGCGGGGGGTTCTTC
CDR3 protein: CASSLEGSGGFF

V gene: TRBV19
clone size: -
D gene: -
J gene: TRBJ1-5
CDR3 DNA: TGTGCCAGTAGTATAGCCGGTACAGTAAATAATCAGCCCCAGCATTTT
CDR3 protein: CASSIAGTVNNQPQHF

V gene: TRBV5-1
clone size: -
D gene: -
J gene: TRBJ2-3
CDR3 DNA: TGCGCCAGCAGCTTGGAGCAGGGGCGCACAGATACGCAGTATTTT
CDR3 protein: CASSLEQGRTDTQYF

V gene: TRBV15
clone size: -
D gene: TRBD1
J gene: TRBJ2-2
CDR3 DNA: TGTGCCACCAGCAGGAAGGGGGCAGGGGCCGGGGAGCTGTTTTTT
CDR3 protein: CATSRKGAGAGELFF

V gene: TRBV18
clone size: few
D gene: -
J gene: TRBJ2-5
CDR3 DNA: TGTGCCAGCTCACCCGGGGAAATCCGAGAGCCTGTCCCAGGGGTCCAAGAGACCCAGTACTTC
CDR3 protein: CASSPGEIREPVPGVQETQYF

V gene: TRBV4-1
clone size: -
D gene: -
J gene: TRBJ2-1
CDR3 DNA: TGCGCCAGCAGCCATCAAACTAGCCTAGTTGAGCAGTTCTTC
CDR3 protein: CASSHQTSLVEQFF

V gene: TRBV28
clone size: -
D gene: TRBD2
J gene: TRBJ2-3
CDR3 DNA: TGTGCCAGCAGTCCAGCGGGAGGTTACACAGATACGCAGTATTTT
CDR3 protein: CASSPAGGYTDTQYF

V gene: TRBV28
clone size: -
D gene: -
J gene: TRBJ2-7
CDR3 DNA: TGTGCCAGCAGTTTGTCCGGTCTCTACGAGCAGTACTTC
CDR3 protein: CASSLSGLYEQYF

V gene: TRBV7-6
clone size: few
D gene: -
J gene: TRBJ2-7
CDR3 DNA: TGTGCCAGCAGCTTAGCGTTAGGGGGCTACGAGCAGTACTTC
CDR3 protein: CASSLALGGYEQYF

V gene: TRBV10-2
clone size: -
D gene: TRBD2
J gene: TRBJ2-1
CDR3 DNA: TGCGCCAGCAGTGAGCCGGGACTAGCGGGGGGTGAGCAGTTCTTC
CDR3 protein: CASSEPGLAGGEQFF

V gene: TRBV6-1
clone size: -
D gene: -
J gene: TRBJ2-5
CDR3 DNA: TGTGCCAGCAGTGATCAGGATGGTATGGAGACCCAGTACTTC
CDR3 protein: CASSDQDGMETQYF

V gene: TRBV19
clone size: -
D gene: TRBD2
J gene: TRBJ2-1
CDR3 DNA: TGTGCCAGTAGTTCCTGGTTAGCGGGAGGGCCAGGTGAGCAGTTCTTC
CDR3 protein: CASSSWLAGGPGEQFF

V gene: TRBV19
clone size: once
D gene: -
J gene: TRBJ1-5
CDR3 DNA: TGTGCCAGTACGGCGGGAACTACGAATCAGCCCCAGCATTTT
CDR3 protein: CASTAGTTNQPQHF

V gene: TRBV18
clone size: -
D gene: -
J gene: TRBJ1-1
CDR3 DNA: TGTGCCAGCTCAATAGGAACAGCAAAGCTTGAAGCTTTCTTT
CDR3 protein: CASSIGTAKLEAFF